Reported below is one T cell receptor beta chain. This entry is derived from a study of early T cells in non-severe SARS-CoV-2 infection. Each cDNA molecule carried a unique molecular identifier. TCRdb recomputed calls from the 5' RACE reads with MiXCR, one row per CDR3 protein. The sample contains roughly 48,000 distinct CDR3 sequences, approximately 8% of which appear only once. V dropped 4 bases and J dropped 5; count of bases not matched to a gene: 7. Germline values: CDR1 SGHRS, CDR2 YFSETQ. CDR3 length: 16 amino acids. Sequencing was performed on whole blood. This chain links TRBV5-1 with TRBJ2-7; 15 bases are a match to TRBD2. The clonotype originates from an adult who was a healthcare worker with PCR-confirmed SARS-CoV-2 infection or an uninfected control (not recorded which). CDR3 sequence reads: CASSRTSGRARNEQYF. CDR3 DNA sequence: TGCGCCAGCAGCCGGACTAGCGGGAGGGCCAGGAACGAGCAGTACTTC.